This T cell receptor (beta chain) was retrieved from a study of blood T cells in healthy people across ages. Study findings and constraints: In long-lived donors, naive CD4+ cell counts and diversity exceeded those of aged donors. As age increased, TCR beta diversity per million T cells fell in a roughly linear fashion.

This CDR3 region has 12 residues. Germline V lookup: CDR1 KGHDR, CDR2 SFDVKD. Between the trimmed V and J ends, which lost 8 bases and 6 bases, there was a span of 11 bases. Primed by a sample-barcoded 5' primer and a J-beta primer mix, a second PCR proceeded for 7 to 11 cycles. Unique molecular identifiers of 12 random nucleotides labeled each cDNA. All samples yielded 2.5 million or more CDR3-containing paired-end reads. TCRdb re-called the 5' RACE reads with MiXCR, one entry per CDR3 protein. Among 1.2 million to 1.5 million distinct CDR3 sequences listed, roughly 45% were seen once. This clonotype was counted a few times. The antigen remains unidentified.

The chain combines TRBV24-1 with TRBJ2-3; a weak D match, TRBD1 (6 bases). The TCR was taken from a woman aged 18-29 years in good health. Material for sequencing was blood. CDR3 region: CATTQRGDTQYF. CDR3 DNA: TGTGCCACCACACAAAGGGGGGATACGCAGTATTTT.